The sequence of this T cell receptor (beta chain) was determined in a study of T cells expressing NK-cell markers (dated by TCRdb to between 2020 and 2021). Regarding the study in general: Three sorted T-cell subsets (CD3+CD56+NKG2C+, CD3+CD56+NKG2C- and CD3+CD56-NKG2C+) from roughly 8 donors had their TCR beta-chain repertoires profiled. Of the eight sequenced donors, seven were found to be HCMV-seropositive and one was found to be HCMV-seronegative. The eight sequenced donors were randomly selected healthy volunteers, three men and five women. Libraries were sequenced as 2 x 150 bp reads on Illumina HiSeq 2000/2500, MiSeq or NextSeq.

Of note for this clonotype: Its cognate antigen has yet to be identified.

General findings and caveats noted by the study authors: In 5 to 7 donors, the dominant CD3+CD56+NKG2C+ clonotypes ranked among the top 10 CD8+ clonotypes, making up 1.0-7.0% of CD8+ T cells. It remained unclear whether the expanded NKG2C-expressing T cell clones were specific for HCMV antigens. Those dominant clonotypes were again the most abundant among CD3+CD56-NKG2C+ cells in several donors, at about 25-60.1%.

A commercial ELISA kit detecting HCMV-specific IgG in serum was used to determine HCMV serostatus. Ficoll density gradient centrifugation was used to isolate peripheral blood mononuclear cells from blood. The CDR3 starts with the cysteine, ends with the phenylalanine, and has 15 residues. DNA for this receptor is not on file. Sequenced using an Illumina HiSeq 2000. 5'RACE template switching, by which a universal primer site and unique molecular identifiers were added, was used to make TCR beta cDNA libraries. Priming for cDNA synthesis came from the TCR beta constant segment, and two successive PCR amplification steps followed. The authors' analysis ran thus. Reads were demultiplexed and grouped by UMI with MIGEC, and clonotypes were assembled and quantified with MiTCR. To remove erroneous sequences, TCR cDNA sequences were retained only when supported by two or more reads. The tcR package was used for downstream repertoire analysis, and clonotypes were matched across fractions by CDR3 nucleotide sequence plus V segment. VDJmatch was used to annotate antigen specificity against VDJdb, with one amino acid substitution in CDR3 permitted. TCRdb reprocessed the sequencing reads and holds a single record per CDR3 protein sequence, with no DNA. For this entry, the V and J calls and clone size follow TCRdb and not the study's own pipeline. This sample's table has entries for some 280,000 distinct CDR3 sequences. Around 0.37% of the sample belongs to the ten largest clones.

The TCR sequence derives from a man aged 18 to 30 in good health. Donor details come from another sample of the same person, matched by shared clones. The sequencing input was blood T cells: a sorted CD56 or NKG2C T cell subset, CD4+ or CD8+ T cells, or bulk PBMC T cells (not recorded which). Recombination connected TRBV12-3 or TRBV12-4 to TRBJ1-5; the D call of TRBD1 rests on TCRdb alone, since no DNA is present to check it. The CDR3: CASSPQGTANQPQHF.